Only one count was recorded for the clone carrying this T cell receptor beta chain. This sample stems from a study of blood T cell repertoires in COVID-19. Across the study: Spain, Italy and the United States supplied samples that represented acute and convalescent COVID-19. PBMCs, B-cell-depleted T cells, or T cells were the source of the cDNA or gDNA that made up the material.

This CDR3 has 14 residues. The V gene's germline CDR1 is SGHNT and CDR2 YENEEA. Original data processing: Reference gene primer amplification in the assay estimated nucleated cell counts. Clones were read by immunoSEQ multiplex PCR, and TCRdb kept only the in-frame ones, dropping some. V and J calls and clone size are as listed in that table; D and trimming were resolved from the DNA. Seen here are over 75,000 clones, roughly 86% observed once, and the top ten hold roughly 27%. The V and J genes are TRBV11-3 and TRBJ2-3; 10 bases line up with TRBD2. This sequence originates from a human donor in a cohort sampled during active COVID-19. Material: peripheral blood. DNA for the CDR3: TGTGCAAGCTCTAGCGGGAGATCAACAGATACGCAGTATTTT. This gives the protein CASSSGRSTDTQYF.